This T cell receptor beta chain was recorded in a study of tumor and adjacent non-tumor tissue in lung cancer. Three rounds of nested PCR, following a modified ARM-PCR protocol, produced the TCRbeta library. TCRdb processed the multiplex PCR reads anew with MiXCR; each CDR3 protein has one entry. The table has approximately 100,000 distinct CDR3 sequences, about 65% seen once. The template was RNA from unsorted bulk tissue. This non-tumor lung sample came from over 3 cm beyond the tumor edge. V gave up 0 bases and J gave up 6 bases, with 12 bases separating them. The germline V gene has CDR1 SGHRS and CDR2 YFSETQ. The CDR3 is 14 amino acids.

Sequencing used distant non-tumor lung tissue. The receptor's source is a man aged 60 to 75 with non-small cell lung cancer. The genes are TRBV5-1 and TRBJ1-1; D may be TRBD1 (6 bases). The CDR3 protein is CASSLGGGSSEAFF. DNA for the CDR3: TGCGCCAGCAGCTTGGGAGGGGGGAGTTCTGAAGCTTTCTTT.